This record covers a single TCR beta chain. The data were produced by immunoSEQ multiplex PCR, yet TCRdb's version contains in-frame clones alone and is incomplete. The table records about 360,000 clones, more than 80% of them present only once. These data are taken from a study of cytomegalovirus exposure and HLA in healthy donors. Germline CDR1 reads MGHDK; CDR2 reads SYGVNS. The ends lost 4 bases at V and 6 bases at J; junction bases unmatched: 3. CDR3 length: 13 amino acids. The donors were members of the validation cohort comprising over a hundred subjects, separate from the roughly 670-subject first cohort.

The sample comprised PBMCs. The genes are TRBV25-1 and TRBJ1-2; TRBD1 matches at 9 bases. This clonotype was obtained from a young woman in good health and CMV-seronegative. DNA for the CDR3: TGTGCCAGCAGTGTAACAGGGGGCCATGGCTACACCTTC. The encoded protein is CASSVTGGHGYTF.